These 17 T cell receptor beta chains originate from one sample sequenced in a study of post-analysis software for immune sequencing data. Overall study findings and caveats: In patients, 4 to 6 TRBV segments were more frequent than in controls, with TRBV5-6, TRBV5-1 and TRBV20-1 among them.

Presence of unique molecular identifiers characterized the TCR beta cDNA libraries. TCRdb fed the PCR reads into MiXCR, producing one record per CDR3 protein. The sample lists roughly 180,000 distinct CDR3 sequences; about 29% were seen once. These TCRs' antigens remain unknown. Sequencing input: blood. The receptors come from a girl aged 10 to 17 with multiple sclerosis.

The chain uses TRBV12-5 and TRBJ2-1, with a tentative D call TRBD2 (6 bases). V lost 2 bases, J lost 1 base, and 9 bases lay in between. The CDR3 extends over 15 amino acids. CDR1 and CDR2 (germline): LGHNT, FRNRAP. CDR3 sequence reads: CASGLNAGSYNEQFF. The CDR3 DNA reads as TGTGCTAGTGGTTTGAATGCGGGATCCTACAATGAGCAGTTCTTC.

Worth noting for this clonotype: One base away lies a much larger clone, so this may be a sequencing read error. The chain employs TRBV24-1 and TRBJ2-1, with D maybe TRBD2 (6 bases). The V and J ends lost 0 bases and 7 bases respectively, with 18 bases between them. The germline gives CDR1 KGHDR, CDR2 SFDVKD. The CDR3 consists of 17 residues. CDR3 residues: CATSDLRGGGRFNEQFF. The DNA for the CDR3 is TGTGCCACCAGTGATTTGCGGGGTGGGGGGAGGTTTAATGAGCAGTTCTTC.

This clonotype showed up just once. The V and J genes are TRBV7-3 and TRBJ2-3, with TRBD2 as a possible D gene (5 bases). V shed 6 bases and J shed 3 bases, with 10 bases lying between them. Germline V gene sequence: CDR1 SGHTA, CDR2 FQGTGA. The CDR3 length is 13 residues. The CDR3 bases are TGTGCCAGCAGGGATACTAGAACAGATACGCAGTATTTT. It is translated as CASRDTRTDTQYF. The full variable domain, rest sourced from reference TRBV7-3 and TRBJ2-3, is GAGVSQTPSNKVTEKGKYVELRCDPISGHTALYWYRQSLGQGPEFLIYFQGTGAADDSGLPNDRFFAVRPEGSVSTLKIQRTERGDSAVYLCASRDTRTDTQYFGPGTRLTVL.

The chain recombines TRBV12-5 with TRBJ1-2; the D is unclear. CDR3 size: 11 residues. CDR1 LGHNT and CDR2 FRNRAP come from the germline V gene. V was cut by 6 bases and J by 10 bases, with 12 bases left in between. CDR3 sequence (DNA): TGTGCTAGTGGCCGACAACTTTCCTACACCTTC. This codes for CASGRQLSYTF.

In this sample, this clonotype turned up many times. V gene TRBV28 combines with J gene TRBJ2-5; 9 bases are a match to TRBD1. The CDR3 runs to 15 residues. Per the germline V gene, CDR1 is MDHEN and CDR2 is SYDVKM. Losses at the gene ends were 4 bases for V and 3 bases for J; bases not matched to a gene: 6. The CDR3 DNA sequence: TGTGCCAGCAGTTCCCTCCGGGACAGGGAAGAGACCCAGTACTTC. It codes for CASSSLRDREETQYF.

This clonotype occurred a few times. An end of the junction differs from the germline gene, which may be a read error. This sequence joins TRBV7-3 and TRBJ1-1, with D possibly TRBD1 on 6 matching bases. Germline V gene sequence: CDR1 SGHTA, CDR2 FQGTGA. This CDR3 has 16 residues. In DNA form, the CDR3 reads TGTGCCAACAGCTTAACGGGATGGGGGCCGAACACTGAAGCTTTCTTT. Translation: CANSLTGWGPNTEAFF.

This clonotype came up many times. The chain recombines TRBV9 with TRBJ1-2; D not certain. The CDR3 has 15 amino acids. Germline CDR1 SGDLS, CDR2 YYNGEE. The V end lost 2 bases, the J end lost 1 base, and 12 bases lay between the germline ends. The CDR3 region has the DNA TGTGCCAGCAGCGTTTCTTCCGGGGTTAACTATGGCTACACCTTC. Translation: CASSVSSGVNYGYTF.

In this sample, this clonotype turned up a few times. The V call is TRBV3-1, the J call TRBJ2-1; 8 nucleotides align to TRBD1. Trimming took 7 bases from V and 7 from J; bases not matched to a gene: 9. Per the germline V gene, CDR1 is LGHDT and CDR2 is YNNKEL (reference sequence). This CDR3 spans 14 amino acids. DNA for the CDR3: TGTGCCAGCACCGGGCAGGGGGCAGCAAATGAGCAGTTCTTC. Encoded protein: CASTGQGAANEQFF.

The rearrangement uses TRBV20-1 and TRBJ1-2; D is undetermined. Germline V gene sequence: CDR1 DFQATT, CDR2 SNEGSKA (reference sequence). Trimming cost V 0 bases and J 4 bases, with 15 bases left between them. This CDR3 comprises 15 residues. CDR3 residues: CSARDPTITAYGYTF. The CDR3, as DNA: TGCAGTGCTAGAGATCCCACTATAACAGCCTATGGCTACACCTTC.

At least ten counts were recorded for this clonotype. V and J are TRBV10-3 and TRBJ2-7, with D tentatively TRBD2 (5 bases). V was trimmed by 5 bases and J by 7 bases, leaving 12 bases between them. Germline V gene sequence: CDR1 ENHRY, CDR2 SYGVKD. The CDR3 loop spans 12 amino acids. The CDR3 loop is CAISRNREEQYF. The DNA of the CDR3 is TGTGCCATCAGTCGAAACCGGGAAGAGCAGTACTTC.

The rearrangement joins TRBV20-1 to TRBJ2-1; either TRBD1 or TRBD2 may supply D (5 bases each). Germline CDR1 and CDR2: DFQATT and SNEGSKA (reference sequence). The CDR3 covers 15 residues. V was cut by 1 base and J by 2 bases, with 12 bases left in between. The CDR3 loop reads CSARGGRGAYNEQFF. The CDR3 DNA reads TGCAGTGCTAGAGGTGGTAGGGGAGCCTACAATGAGCAGTTCTTC.

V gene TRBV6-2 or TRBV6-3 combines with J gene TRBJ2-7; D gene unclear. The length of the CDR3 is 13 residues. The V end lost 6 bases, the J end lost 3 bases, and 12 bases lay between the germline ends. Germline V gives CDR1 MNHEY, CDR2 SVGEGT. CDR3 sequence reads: CASSYPMSYEQYF. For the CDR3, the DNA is TGTGCCAGCAGCTACCCAATGAGCTACGAGCAGTACTTC.

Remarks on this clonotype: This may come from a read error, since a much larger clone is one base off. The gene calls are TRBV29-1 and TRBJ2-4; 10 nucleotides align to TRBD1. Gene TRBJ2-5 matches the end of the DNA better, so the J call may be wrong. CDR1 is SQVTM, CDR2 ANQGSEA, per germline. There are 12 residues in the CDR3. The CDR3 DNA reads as TGCAGCGTTTGGACAGGGGGGGAGACCCAGTACTTC. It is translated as CSVWTGGETQYF.

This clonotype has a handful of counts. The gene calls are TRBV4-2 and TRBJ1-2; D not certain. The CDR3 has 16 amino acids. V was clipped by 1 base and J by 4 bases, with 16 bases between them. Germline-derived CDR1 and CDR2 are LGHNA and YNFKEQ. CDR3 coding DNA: TGTGCCAGCAGCCAAGCTAAGCCGGGAAGCTTCTATGGCTACACCTTC. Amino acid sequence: CASSQAKPGSFYGYTF.

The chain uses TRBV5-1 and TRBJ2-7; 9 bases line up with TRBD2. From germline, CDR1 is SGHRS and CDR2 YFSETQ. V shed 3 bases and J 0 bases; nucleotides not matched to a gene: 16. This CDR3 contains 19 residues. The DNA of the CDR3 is TGCGCCAGCAGCTCGACTAGCGGCGGGTTCAAGGGGAGCTCCTACGAGCAGTACTTC. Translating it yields CASSSTSGGFKGSSYEQYF.

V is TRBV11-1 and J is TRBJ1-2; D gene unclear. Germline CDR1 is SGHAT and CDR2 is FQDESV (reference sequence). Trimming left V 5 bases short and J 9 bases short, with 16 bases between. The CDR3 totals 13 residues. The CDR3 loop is CASSGSQEGRYTF. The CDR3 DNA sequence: TGTGCCAGCAGCGGGAGCCAGGAAGGGCGCTACACCTTC.

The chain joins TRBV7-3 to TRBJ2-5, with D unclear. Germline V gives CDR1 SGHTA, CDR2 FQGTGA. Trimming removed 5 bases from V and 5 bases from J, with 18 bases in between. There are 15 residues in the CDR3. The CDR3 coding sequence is TGTGCCAGCAGCCCTGGGTCCTCAAGTGGGGAGACCCAGTACTTC. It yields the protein CASSPGSSSGETQYF.